This T cell receptor beta chain originates from a study of T cells in Graves' hyperthyroidism and ophthalmopathy. Comment on this clonotype: Its antigen remains unknown.

Deletions cut 6 bases from V and 5 bases from J, with 13 bases between. The CDR3 length is 13 residues. A Clinical Activity Score of at least 3, a NOSPECS grade of at least 4 and a duration under 3 months were recorded in the ophthalmopathy patients. A patient was excluded if there was uncontrolled infection, other autoimmune disease, pregnancy or lactation. It was less than 13 ml of fresh peripheral blood that supplied the PBMCs. General study findings and limits: Ophthalmopathy, as predicted by the model, came a median approximately 6.5 months after the prediction.

The source material, RNA transcripts, was used to amplify TCR beta CDR3 regions. HTBI primers were employed in a first-round RT-PCR of the TCR CDR3. TCRdb reanalysed the multiplex PCR reads using MiXCR and keeps one entry per CDR3 protein. The profile shows hundreds of thousands of distinct CDR3 sequences, around 26% of them singletons. The sample was blood. This clonotype was sampled from a woman between 35 and 50 years old with Graves' ophthalmopathy. This sequence joins TRBV12-3 or TRBV12-4 and TRBJ2-5; a weak D match, TRBD2 (5 bases). The CDR3, as DNA: TGTGCCAGCAGCCCGAGGGTTGGGGAGACCCAGTACTTC. This translates into CASSPRVGETQYF.